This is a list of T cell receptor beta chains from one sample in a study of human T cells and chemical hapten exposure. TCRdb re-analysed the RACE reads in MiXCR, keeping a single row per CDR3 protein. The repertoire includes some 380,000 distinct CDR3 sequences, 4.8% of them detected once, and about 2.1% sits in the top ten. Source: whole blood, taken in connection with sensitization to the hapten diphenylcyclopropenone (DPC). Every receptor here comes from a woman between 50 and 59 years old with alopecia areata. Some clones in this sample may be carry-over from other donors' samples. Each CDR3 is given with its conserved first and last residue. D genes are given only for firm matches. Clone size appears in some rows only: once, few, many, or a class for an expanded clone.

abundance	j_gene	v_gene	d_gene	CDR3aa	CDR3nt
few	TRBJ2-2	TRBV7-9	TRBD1	CASSLTGGLNTGELFF	TGTGCCAGCAGCCTAACAGGGGGCCTGAACACCGGGGAGCTGTTTTTT
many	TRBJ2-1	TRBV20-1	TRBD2	CSAWTSGGSNEQFF	TGCAGTGCTTGGACTAGCGGGGGTTCCAATGAGCAGTTCTTC
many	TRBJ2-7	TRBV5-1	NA	CASSPFSGYEQYF	TGCGCCAGCAGCCCGTTTAGCGGCTACGAGCAGTACTTC
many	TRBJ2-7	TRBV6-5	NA	CASGGGKQYF	TGTGCCAGCGGTGGGGGTAAGCAGTACTTC
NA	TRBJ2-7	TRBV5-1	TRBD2	CASSLLGGSSYEQYF	TGCGCCAGCAGTCTGCTGGGGGGGAGCTCCTACGAGCAGTACTTC
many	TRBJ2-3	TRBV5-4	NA	CASSLDRDVTDTQYF	TGTGCCAGCAGCTTGGACAGGGATGTAACAGATACGCAGTATTTT
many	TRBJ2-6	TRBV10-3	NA	CAISERAPSSGANVLTF	TGTGCCATCAGTGAGAGGGCCCCAAGCTCTGGGGCCAACGTCCTGACTTTC
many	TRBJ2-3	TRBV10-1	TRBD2	CASSLLAGAPDTQYF	TGCGCCAGCAGTCTCCTAGCGGGGGCCCCCGATACGCAGTATTTT
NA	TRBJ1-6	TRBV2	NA	CASSEAEGAYNSPLHF	TGTGCCAGCAGTGAAGCAGAGGGGGCCTATAATTCACCCCTCCACTTT
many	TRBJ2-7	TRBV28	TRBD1	CASTWTGERNEQYF	TGTGCCAGCACGTGGACAGGGGAGAGGAACGAGCAGTACTTC
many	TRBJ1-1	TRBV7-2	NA	CASSATGWGVDDTEAFF	TGTGCCAGCAGCGCAACAGGATGGGGGGTGGATGACACTGAAGCTTTCTTT
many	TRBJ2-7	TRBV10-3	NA	CATRSTGSSYEQYF	TGTGCCACCCGCAGCACGGGTAGCTCCTACGAGCAGTACTTC
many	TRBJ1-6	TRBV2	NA	CASTRYNSPLHF	TGTGCCAGCACCAGATATAATTCACCCCTCCACTTT
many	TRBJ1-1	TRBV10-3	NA	CAIRSVTDTEAFF	TGTGCCATCAGGTCAGTCACCGACACTGAAGCTTTCTTT
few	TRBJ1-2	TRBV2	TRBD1	CASREDRGRGNYGYTF	TGTGCCAGCAGGGAGGACAGGGGAAGGGGTAACTATGGCTACACCTTC
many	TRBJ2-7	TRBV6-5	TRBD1	CASSPGTEYEQYF	TGTGCCAGCAGTCCCGGGACAGAGTACGAGCAGTACTTC
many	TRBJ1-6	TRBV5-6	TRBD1	CASSLITDRINSPLHF	TGTGCCAGCAGCTTGATTACGGACAGGATCAATTCACCCCTCCACTTT
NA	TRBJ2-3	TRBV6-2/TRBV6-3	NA	CASRESPGLSTDTQYF	TGTGCCAGCAGGGAGAGCCCGGGACTCAGCACAGATACGCAGTATTTT
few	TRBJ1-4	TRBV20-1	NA	CSARWGEANEKLFF	TGCAGTGCTAGATGGGGGGAGGCAAATGAAAAACTGTTTTTT
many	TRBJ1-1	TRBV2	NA	CASRFTHYMNTEAFF	TGTGCCAGCAGGTTTACACACTACATGAACACTGAAGCTTTCTTT
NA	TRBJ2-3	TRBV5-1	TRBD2	CASSWGTSSRDTQYF	TGCGCCAGCAGCTGGGGGACTAGCTCAAGAGATACGCAGTATTTT
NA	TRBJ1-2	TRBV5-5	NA	CASSLRIRGSNYGYTF	TGTGCCAGCAGCTTGAGGATTAGGGGATCCAACTATGGCTACACCTTC
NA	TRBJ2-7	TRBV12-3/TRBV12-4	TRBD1	CASSGGQGSYEQYF	TGTGCCAGCAGTGGGGGACAGGGGTCCTACGAGCAGTACTTC
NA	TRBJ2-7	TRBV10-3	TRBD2	CAISESGLAGNYEQYF	TGTGCCATCAGTGAGTCGGGACTAGCGGGGAATTACGAGCAGTACTTC
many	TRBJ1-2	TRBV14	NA	CASSQDLRRGLYGYTF	TGTGCCAGCAGCCAAGATCTAAGGAGGGGACTCTATGGCTACACCTTC
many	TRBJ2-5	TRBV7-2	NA	CASSLIRVGAQETQYF	TGTGCCAGCAGCTTAATCAGGGTCGGGGCCCAGGAGACCCAGTACTTC